These 2 T cell receptor beta chains originate from one sample sequenced in a study of OX40 agonist ivuxolimab in advanced cancers. Using immunoSEQ multiplex PCR, the repertoire was profiled, and TCRdb retains in-frame clones only, with some absent. The sample shows 15,000 to 20,000 clones, around four fifths of them seen only once. The sequencing used CD4+ or CD8+ T cells sorted from blood, collected in a trial of the OX40 agonist ivuxolimab. The receptors originated from an adult with an advanced solid tumor such as melanoma, head and neck, liver or kidney cancer.

The chain carries TRBV19 and TRBJ2-3; 13 positions match TRBD2. Unmatched junction bases numbered 1, after V lost 0 bases and J lost 1 base. The CDR3 has 17 amino acids. Germline V gives CDR1 LNHDA, CDR2 SQIVND (reference sequence). The CDR3 here is CASSIDGLAGGTDTQYF. CDR3 DNA: TGTGCCAGTAGTATAGATGGACTAGCGGGGGGCACAGATACGCAGTATTTT.

V usage is TRBV7-3 and J usage is TRBJ2-3; 8 nucleotides align to TRBD2. V lost 3 bases to trimming and J lost 4 bases; unmatched junction nucleotides: 6. The CDR3 covers 15 residues. Germline V gene sequence: CDR1 SGHTA, CDR2 FQGTGA. CDR3: CASSFPGTSPDTQYF. The CDR3 bases are TGTGCCAGCAGCTTCCCCGGGACTAGTCCAGATACGCAGTATTTT. Drawing the rest from reference TRBV7-3 and TRBJ2-3, the complete variable domain is GAGVSQTPSNKVTEKGKYVELRCDPISGHTALYWYRQSLGQGPEFLIYFQGTGAADDSGLPNDRFFAVRPEGSVSTLKIQRTERGDSAVYLCASSFPGTSPDTQYFGPGTRLTVL.